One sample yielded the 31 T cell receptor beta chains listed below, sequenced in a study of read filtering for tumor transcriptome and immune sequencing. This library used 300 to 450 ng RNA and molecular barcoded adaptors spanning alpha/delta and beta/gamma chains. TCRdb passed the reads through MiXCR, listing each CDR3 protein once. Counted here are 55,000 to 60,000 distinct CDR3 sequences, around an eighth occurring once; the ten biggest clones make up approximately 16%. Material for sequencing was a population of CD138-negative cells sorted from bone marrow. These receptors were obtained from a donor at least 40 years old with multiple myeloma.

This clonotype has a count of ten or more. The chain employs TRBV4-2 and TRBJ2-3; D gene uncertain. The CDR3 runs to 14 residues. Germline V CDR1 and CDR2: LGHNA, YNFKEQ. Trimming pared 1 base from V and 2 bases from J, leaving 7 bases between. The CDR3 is CASSQAEITDTQYF. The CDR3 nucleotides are TGTGCCAGCAGCCAAGCGGAGATCACAGATACGCAGTATTTT.

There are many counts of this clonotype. The DNA for the CDR3 is TGTGCCAGCAGAAGGACAGGGTCCGAGCAGTACTTC. Translated, it gives CASRRTGSEQYF. The chain recombines TRBV6-5 with TRBJ2-7; 8 bases are a match to TRBD1. Germline lookup yields CDR1 MNHEY and CDR2 SVGAGI. The CDR3 is made up of 12 amino acids. V shed 6 bases and J 6 bases; nucleotides not matched to a gene: 4.

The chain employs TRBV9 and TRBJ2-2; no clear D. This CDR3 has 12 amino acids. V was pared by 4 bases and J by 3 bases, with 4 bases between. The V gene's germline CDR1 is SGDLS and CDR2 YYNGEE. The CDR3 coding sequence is TGTGCCAGCAGCCCTCACACCGGGGAGCTGTTTTTT. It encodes CASSPHTGELFF.

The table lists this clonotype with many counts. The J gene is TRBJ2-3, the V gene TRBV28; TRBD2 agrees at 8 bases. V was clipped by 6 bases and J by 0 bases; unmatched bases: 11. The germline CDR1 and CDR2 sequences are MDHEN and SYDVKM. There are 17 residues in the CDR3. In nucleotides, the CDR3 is TGTGCCAGCAGCCCGGCAGCAGCGGGGGATAGCACAGATACGCAGTATTTT. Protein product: CASSPAAAGDSTDTQYF.

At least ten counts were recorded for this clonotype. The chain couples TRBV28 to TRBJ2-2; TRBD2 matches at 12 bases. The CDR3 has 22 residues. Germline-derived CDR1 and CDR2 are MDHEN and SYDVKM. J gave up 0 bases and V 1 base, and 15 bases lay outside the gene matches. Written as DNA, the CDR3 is TGTGCCAGCAGTTTATTGGCTAGCGGGGGGGCGAGGATGCTTGCGAACACCGGGGAGCTGTTTTTT. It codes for CASSLLASGGARMLANTGELFF. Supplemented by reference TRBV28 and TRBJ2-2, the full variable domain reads DVKVTQSSRYLVKRTGEKVFLECVQDMDHENMFWYRQDPGLGLRLIYFSYDVKMKEKGDIPEGYSVSREKKERFSLILESASTNQTSMYLCASSLLASGGARMLANTGELFFGEGSRLTVL.

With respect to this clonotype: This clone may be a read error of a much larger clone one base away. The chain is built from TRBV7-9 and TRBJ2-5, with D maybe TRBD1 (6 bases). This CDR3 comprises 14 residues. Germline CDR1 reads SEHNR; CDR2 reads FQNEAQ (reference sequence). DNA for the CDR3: TGTGCCGGCAGCCCCACAGGGCGGCAAGAGACCCAGTACTTC. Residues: CAGSPTGRQETQYF.

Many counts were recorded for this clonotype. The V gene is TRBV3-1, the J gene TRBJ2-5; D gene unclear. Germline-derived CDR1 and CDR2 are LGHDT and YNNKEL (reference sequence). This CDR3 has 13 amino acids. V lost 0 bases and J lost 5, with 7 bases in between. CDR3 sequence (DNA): TGTGCCAGCAGCCAAGATTACCGGGAGACCCAGTACTTC. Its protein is CASSQDYRETQYF.

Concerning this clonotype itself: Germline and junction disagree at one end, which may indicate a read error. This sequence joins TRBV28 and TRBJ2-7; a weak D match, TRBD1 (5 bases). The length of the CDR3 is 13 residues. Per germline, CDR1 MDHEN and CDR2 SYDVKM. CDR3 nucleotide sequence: TGTGCCAGCAATCCATTAGACAGCTACGGGCAGTACTTC. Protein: CASNPLDSYGQYF.

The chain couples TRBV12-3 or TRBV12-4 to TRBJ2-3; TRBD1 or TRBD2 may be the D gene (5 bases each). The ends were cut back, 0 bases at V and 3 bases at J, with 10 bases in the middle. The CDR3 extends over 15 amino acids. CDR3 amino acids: CASSLAGVGTDTQYF. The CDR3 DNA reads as TGTGCCAGCAGTTTAGCGGGGGTTGGGACAGATACGCAGTATTTT.

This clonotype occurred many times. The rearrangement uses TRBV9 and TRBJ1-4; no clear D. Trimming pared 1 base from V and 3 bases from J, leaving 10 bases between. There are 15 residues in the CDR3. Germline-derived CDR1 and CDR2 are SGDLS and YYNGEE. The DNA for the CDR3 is TGTGCCAGCAGCGTACTTTCCGGGGCTAATGAAAAACTGTTTTTT. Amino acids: CASSVLSGANEKLFF.

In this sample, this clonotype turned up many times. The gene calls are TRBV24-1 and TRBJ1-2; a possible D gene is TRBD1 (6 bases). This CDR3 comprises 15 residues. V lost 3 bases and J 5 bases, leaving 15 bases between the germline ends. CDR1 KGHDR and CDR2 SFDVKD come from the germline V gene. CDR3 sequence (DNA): TGTGCCACCAGTGATACCTCTGGACAGTTTTATGGCTACACCTTC. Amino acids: CATSDTSGQFYGYTF.

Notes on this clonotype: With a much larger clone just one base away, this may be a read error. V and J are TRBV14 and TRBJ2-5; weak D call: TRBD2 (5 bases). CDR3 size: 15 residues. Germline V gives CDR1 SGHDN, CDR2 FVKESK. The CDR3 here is CASSHRTRAEESQYF. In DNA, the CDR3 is TGTGCCAGCAGCCACAGGACGCGGGCAGAAGAGTCCCAGTACTTC.

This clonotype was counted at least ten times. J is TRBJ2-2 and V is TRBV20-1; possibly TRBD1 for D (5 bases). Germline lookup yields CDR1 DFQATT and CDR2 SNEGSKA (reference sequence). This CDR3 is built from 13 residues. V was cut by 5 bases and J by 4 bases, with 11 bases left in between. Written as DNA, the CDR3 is TGCAGTGCTCCGGACACAGTCACCGGGGAGCTGTTTTTT. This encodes CSAPDTVTGELFF.

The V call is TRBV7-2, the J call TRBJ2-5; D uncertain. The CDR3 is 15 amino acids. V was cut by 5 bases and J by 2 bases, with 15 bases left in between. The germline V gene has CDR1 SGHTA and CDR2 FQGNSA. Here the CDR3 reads CASSPPSGVQETQYF. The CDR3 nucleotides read TGTGCCAGCAGCCCCCCCTCGGGCGTTCAAGAGACCCAGTACTTC.

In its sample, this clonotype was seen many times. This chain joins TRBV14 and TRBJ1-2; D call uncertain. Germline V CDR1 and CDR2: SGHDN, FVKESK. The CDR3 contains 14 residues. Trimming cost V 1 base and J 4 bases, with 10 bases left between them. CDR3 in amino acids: CASSQATRLYGYTF. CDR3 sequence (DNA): TGTGCCAGCAGCCAAGCCACAAGACTCTATGGCTACACCTTC.

CDR3 loop: CATGTFSSYEQYF. In DNA form, the CDR3 reads TGTGCCACCGGGACCTTCTCCTCCTACGAGCAGTACTTC. The chain combines TRBV2 with TRBJ2-7; D assignment may be TRBD1 or TRBD2 (5 bases each). The length of the CDR3 is 13 residues. The V gene lost 10 bases and the J gene lost 0 bases, with 13 bases spanning the gap. Germline V CDR1 and CDR2: SNHLY, FYNNEI.

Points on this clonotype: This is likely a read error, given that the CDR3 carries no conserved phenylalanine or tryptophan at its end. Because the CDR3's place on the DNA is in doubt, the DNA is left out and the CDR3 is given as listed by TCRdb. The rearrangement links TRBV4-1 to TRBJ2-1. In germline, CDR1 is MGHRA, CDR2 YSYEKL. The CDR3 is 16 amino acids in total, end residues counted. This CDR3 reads CASSQDYGSAYNEKFL.

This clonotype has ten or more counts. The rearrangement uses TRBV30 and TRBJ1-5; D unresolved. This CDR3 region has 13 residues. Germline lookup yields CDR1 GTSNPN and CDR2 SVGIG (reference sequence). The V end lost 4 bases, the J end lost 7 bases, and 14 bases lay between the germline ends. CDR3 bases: TGTGCCTGGAATAGGGAGATAAAGCAGCCCCAGCATTTT. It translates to CAWNREIKQPQHF.

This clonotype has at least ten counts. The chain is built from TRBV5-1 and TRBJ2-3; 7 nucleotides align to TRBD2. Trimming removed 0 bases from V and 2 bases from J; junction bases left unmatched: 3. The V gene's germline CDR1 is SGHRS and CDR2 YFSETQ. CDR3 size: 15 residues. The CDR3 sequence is CASSLGAGSTDTQYF. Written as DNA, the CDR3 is TGCGCCAGCAGCTTGGGAGCGGGGTCCACAGATACGCAGTATTTT.

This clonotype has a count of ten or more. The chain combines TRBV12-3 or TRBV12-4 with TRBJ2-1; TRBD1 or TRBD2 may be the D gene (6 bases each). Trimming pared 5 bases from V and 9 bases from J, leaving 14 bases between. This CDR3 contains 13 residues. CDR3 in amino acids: CASSPRDISEQFF. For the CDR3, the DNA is TGTGCCAGCAGTCCGCGGGACATTAGTGAGCAGTTCTTC.

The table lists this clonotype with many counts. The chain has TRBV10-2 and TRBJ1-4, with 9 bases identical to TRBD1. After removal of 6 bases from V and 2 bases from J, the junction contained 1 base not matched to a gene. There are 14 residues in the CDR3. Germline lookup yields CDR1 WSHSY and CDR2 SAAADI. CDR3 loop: CASRTGGTNEKLFF. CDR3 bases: TGCGCCAGCAGGACAGGGGGGACTAATGAAAAACTGTTTTTT.

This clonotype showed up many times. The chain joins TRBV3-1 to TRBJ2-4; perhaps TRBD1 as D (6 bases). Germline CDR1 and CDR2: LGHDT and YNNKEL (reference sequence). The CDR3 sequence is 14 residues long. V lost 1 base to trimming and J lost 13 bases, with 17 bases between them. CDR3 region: CASSQVEDRTAQYF. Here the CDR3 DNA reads TGTGCCAGCAGCCAAGTTGAAGACCGGACAGCCCAGTACTTC.

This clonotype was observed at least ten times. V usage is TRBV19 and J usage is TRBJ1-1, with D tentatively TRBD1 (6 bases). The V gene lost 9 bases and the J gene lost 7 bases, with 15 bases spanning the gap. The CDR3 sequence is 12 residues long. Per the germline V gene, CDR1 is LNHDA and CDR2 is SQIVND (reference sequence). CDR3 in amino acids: CASVVGGREAFF. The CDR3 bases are TGTGCCAGCGTTGTGGGGGGGCGTGAAGCTTTCTTT.

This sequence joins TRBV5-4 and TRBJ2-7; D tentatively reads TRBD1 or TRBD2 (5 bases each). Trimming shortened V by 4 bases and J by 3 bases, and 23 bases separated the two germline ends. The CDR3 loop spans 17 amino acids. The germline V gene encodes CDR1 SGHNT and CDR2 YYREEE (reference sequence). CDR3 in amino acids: CASSTESRDAVFYEQYF. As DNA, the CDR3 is TGTGCCAGCAGCACGGAAAGCCGGGACGCTGTCTTCTACGAGCAGTACTTC.

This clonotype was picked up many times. CDR3 DNA: TGTGCCAGTTCCGGGACAGCGAACACCGGGGAGCTGTTTTTT. Residues: CASSGTANTGELFF. The rearrangement uses TRBV19 and TRBJ2-2, with TRBD1 matching 7 bases. The CDR3 is 14 amino acids. CDR1 and CDR2 from the germline V gene are LNHDA and SQIVND (reference sequence). V trimming: 8 bases; J trimming: 0 bases; junction bases outside the gene matches: 3.

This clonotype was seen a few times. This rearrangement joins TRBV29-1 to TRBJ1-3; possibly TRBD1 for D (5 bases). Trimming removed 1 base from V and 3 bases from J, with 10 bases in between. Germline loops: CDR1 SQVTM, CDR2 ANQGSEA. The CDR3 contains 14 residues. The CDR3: CSVEARVGGNTIYF. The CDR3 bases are TGCAGCGTTGAAGCCAGGGTTGGTGGAAACACCATATATTTT. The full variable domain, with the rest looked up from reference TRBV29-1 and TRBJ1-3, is SAVISQKPSRDICQRGTSLTIQCQVDSQVTMMFWYRQQPGQSLTLIATANQGSEATYESGFVIDKFPISRPNLTFSTLTVSNMSPEDSSIYLCSVEARVGGNTIYFGEGSWLTVV.

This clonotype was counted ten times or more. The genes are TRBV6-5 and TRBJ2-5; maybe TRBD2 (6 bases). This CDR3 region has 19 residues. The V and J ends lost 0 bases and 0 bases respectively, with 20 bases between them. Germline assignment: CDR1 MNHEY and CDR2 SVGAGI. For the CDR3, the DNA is TGTGCCAGCAGTTACTCGATATTCCGGGGAGGAGCGTACCAAGAGACCCAGTACTTC. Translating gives CASSYSIFRGGAYQETQYF.

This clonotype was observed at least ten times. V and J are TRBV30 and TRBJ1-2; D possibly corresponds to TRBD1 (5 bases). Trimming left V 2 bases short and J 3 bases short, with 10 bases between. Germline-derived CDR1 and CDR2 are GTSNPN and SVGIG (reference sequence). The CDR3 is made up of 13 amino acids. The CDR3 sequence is CAWSPGGHYGYTF. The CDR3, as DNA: TGTGCCTGGAGTCCGGGGGGTCACTATGGCTACACCTTC.

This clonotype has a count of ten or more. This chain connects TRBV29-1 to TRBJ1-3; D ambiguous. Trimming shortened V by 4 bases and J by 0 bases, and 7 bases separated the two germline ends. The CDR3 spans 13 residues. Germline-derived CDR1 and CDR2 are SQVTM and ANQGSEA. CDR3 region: CSVAYLSGNTIYF. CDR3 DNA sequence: TGCAGCGTTGCGTACCTCTCTGGAAACACCATATATTTT.

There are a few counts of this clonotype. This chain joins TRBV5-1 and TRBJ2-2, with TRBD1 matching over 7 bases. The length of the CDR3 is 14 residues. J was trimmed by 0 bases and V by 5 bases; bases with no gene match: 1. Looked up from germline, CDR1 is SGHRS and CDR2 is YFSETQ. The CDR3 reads CASRGTANTGELFF. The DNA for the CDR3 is TGCGCCAGCAGGGGGACAGCGAACACCGGGGAGCTGTTTTTT.

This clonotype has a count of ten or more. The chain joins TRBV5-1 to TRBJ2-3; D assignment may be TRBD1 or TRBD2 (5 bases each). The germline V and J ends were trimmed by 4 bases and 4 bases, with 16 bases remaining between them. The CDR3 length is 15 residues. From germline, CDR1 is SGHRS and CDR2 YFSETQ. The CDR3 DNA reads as TGCGCCAGCAGCCGGGACCGAAATCGCGCAGATACGCAGTATTTT. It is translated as CASSRDRNRADTQYF. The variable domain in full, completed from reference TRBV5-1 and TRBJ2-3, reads KAGVTQTPRYLIKTRGQQVTLSCSPISGHRSVSWYQQTPGQGLQFLFEYFSETQRNKGNFPGRFSGRQFSNSRSEMNVSTLELGDSALYLCASSRDRNRADTQYFGPGTRLTVL.